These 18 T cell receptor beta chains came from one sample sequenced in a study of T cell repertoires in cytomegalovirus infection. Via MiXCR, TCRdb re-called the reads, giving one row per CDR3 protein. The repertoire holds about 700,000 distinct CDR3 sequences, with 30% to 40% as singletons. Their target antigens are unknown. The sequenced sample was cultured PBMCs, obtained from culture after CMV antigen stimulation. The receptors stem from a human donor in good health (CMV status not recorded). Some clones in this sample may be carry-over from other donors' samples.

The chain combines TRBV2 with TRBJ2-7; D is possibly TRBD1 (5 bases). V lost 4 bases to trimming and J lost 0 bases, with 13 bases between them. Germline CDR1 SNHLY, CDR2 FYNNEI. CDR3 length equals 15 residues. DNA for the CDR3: TGTGCCAGCAGTGGAAGGGGTTACGGCTCCTACGAGCAGTACTTC. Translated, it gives CASSGRGYGSYEQYF. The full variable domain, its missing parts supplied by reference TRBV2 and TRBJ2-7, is EPEVTQTPSHQVTQMGQEVILRCVPISNHLYFYWYRQILGQKVEFLVSFYNNEISEKSEIFDDQFSVERPDGSNFTLKIRSTKLEDSAMYFCASSGRGYGSYEQYFGPGTRLTVT.

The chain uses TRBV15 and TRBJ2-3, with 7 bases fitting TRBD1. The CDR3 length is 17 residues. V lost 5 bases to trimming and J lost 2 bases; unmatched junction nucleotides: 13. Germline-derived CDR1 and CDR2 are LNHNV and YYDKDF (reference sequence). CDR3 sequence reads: CATSSQWEQGHTDTQYF. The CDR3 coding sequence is TGTGCCACCAGCTCCCAGTGGGAACAGGGGCACACAGATACGCAGTATTTT.

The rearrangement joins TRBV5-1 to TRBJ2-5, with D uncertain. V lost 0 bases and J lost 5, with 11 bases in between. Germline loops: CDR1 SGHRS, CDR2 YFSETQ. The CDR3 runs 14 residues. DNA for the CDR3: TGCGCCAGCAGCTTGGGGTCTGTGCGGGAGACCCAGTACTTC. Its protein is CASSLGSVRETQYF.

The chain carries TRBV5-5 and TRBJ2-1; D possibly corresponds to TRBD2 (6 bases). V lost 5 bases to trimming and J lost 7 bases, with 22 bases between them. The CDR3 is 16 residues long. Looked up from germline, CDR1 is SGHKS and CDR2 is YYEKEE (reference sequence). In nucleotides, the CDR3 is TGTGCCAGCAGACAAGGCGGGACCGAATTATGGAATGAGCAGTTCTTC. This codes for CASRQGGTELWNEQFF.

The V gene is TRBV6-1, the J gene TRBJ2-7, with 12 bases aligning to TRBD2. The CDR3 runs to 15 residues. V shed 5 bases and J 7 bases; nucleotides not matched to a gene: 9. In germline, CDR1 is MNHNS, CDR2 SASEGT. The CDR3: CASSLSSGGAQEQYF. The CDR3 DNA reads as TGTGCCAGCAGTCTCTCTAGCGGGGGGGCGCAAGAGCAGTACTTC.

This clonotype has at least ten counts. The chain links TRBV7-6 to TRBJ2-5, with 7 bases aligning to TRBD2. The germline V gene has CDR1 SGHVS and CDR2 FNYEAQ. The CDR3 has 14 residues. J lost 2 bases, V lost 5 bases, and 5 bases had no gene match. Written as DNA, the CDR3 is TGTGCCAGCAGCCACCGGGGGGTACAAGAGACCCAGTACTTC. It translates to CASSHRGVQETQYF. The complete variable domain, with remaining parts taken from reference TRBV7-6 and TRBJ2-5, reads GAGVSQSPRYKVTKRGQDVALRCDPISGHVSLYWYRQALGQGPEFLTYFNYEAQQDKSGLPNDRFSAERPEGSISTLTIQRTEQRDSAMYRCASSHRGVQETQYFGPGTRLLVL.

CDR3 protein: CASSHYEQAVREKLFF. The CDR3 region has the DNA TGTGCCAGCAGCCACTACGAGCAGGCCGTGCGCGAAAAACTGTTTTTT. The V call is TRBV7-4, the J call TRBJ1-4, with D uncertain. This CDR3 region has 16 residues. Per the germline V gene, CDR1 is SGHVT and CDR2 is SQSDAQ. Trimming pared 5 bases from V and 8 bases from J, leaving 21 bases between.

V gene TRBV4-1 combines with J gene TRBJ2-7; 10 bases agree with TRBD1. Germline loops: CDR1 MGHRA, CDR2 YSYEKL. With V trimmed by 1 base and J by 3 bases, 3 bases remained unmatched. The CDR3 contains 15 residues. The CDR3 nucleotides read TGCGCCAGCAGCCAAGGGACAGGGGGAGGCTACGAGCAGTACTTC. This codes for CASSQGTGGGYEQYF.

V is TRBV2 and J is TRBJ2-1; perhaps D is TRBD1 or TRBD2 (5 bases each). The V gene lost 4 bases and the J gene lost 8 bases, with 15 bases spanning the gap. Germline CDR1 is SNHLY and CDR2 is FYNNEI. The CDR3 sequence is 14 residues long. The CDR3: CASSVRPRGHEQFF. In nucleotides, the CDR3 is TGTGCCAGCAGTGTGAGGCCTCGGGGCCATGAGCAGTTCTTC.

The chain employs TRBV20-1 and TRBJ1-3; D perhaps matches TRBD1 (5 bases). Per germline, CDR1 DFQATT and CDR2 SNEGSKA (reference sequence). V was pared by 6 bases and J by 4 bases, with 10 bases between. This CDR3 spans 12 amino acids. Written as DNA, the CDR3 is TGCAGTGCATCAGGGCCCGGAAACACCATATATTTT. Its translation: CSASGPGNTIYF.

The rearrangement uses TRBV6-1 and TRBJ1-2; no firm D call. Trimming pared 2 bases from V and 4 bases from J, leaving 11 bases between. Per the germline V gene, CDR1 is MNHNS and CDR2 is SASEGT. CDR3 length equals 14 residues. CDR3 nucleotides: TGTGCCAGCAGTGAAATTGACGGCTCCTATGGCTACACCTTC. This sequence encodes CASSEIDGSYGYTF.

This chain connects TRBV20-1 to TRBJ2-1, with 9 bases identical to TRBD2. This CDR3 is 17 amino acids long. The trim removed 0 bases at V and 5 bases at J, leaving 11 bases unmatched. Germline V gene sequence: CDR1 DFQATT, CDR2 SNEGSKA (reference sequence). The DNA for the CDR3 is TGCAGTGCTAGAGACCCCATGGCGGGGGGGCATGACAATGAGCAGTTCTTC. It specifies CSARDPMAGGHDNEQFF.

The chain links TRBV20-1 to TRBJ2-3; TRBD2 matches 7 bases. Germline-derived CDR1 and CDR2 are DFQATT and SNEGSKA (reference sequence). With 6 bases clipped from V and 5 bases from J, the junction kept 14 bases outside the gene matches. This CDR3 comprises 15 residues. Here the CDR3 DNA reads TGCAGTGCCCCAAGACCGGGGGGACCAGGAGATACGCAGTATTTT. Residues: CSAPRPGGPGDTQYF.

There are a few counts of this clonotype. This CDR3 is CASSGKQGVHQPQHF. The CDR3 DNA is TGTGCCAGCAGTGGAAAACAGGGAGTCCATCAGCCCCAGCATTTT. The chain joins TRBV28 to TRBJ1-5; TRBD1 might be the D (6 bases). The germline V gene encodes CDR1 MDHEN and CDR2 SYDVKM. V gave up 5 bases and J gave up 5 bases, with 16 bases separating them. The CDR3 loop spans 15 amino acids.

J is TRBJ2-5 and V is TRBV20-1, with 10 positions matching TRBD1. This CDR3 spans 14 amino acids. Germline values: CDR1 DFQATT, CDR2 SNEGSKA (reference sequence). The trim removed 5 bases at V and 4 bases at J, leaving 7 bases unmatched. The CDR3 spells CSAVETGGLETQYF. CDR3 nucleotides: TGCAGTGCTGTAGAGACAGGGGGCCTAGAGACCCAGTACTTC.

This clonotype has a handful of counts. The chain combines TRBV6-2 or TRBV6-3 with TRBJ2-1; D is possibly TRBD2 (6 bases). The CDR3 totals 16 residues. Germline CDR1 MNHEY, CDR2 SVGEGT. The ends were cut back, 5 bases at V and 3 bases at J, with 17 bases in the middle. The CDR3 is CASSRQGRGYYNEQFF. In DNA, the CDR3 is TGTGCCAGCAGTAGGCAAGGACGGGGGTACTACAATGAGCAGTTCTTC.

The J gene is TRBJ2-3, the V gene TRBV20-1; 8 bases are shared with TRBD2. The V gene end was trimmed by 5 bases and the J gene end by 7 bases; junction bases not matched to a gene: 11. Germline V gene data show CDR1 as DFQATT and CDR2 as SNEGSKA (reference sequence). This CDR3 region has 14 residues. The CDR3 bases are TGCAGTGCTCACCCCGGGGGGGCCGTAAATACGCAGTATTTT. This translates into CSAHPGGAVNTQYF.

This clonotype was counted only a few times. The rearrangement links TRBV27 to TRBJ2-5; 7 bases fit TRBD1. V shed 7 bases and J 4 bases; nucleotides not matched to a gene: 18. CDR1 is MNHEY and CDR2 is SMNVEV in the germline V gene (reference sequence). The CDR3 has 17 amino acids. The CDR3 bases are TGTGCCAGCACTCTTTCGGCGGTCTCTAGGGGGCCAGAGACCCAGTACTTC. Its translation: CASTLSAVSRGPETQYF.